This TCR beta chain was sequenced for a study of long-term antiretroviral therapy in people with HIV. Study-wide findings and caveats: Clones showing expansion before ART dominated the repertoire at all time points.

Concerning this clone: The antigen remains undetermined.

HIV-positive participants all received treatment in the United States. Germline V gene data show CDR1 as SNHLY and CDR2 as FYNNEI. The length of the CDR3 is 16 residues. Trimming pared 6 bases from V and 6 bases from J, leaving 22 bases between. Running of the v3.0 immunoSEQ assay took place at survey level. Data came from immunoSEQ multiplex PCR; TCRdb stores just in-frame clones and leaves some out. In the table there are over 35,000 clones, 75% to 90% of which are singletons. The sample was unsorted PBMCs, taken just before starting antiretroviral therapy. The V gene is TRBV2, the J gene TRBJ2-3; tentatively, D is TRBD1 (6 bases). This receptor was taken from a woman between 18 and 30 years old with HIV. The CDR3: CASSLNNRVGDDTQYF. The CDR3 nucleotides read TGTGCCAGCAGCCTGAATAACAGGGTTGGAGACGATACGCAGTATTTT.